This TCR beta chain is drawn from a study of T-cell reconstitution after alpha-beta-depleted transplantation in children (dated by TCRdb to 2016 to 2017). Study-level background: Using TCR repertoire profiling, the study followed T-cell immune reconstitution in a quantitative way in children after TCRalphabeta/CD19-depleted allogeneic hematopoietic cell transplantation.

Receptor amplification or capture employed PCR. Sequenced using an Illumina HiSeq 2500. Molecular barcoding was employed in the preparation of TCR libraries, with unique molecular identifiers being used to normalize TCRbeta repertoire quantification. The public reads were run again by TCRdb, first through fastp at Q25 and then through MiXCR, and only productive beta chains were kept. Each CDR3 protein gets just one entry, which takes the most common genes and DNA from the rows behind it. This sample holds over 90,000 distinct CDR3 sequences; about 7.5% were observed only once. The ten largest clonotypes hold roughly 17% of the sample. Inclusive of the bounding cysteine and phenylalanine, the CDR3 is 12 residues long. Only the CDR3 DNA is retained, 36 bases long and in frame from the first base. V is reduced by 5 bases and J by 5 bases, leaving a spacing of 9 bases between them. The germline V gene supplies CDR1 SGHTA and CDR2 FQGNSA.

A word on this clonotype: The antigen this receptor binds is unknown. Base qualities are not provided; no much larger clone lies one nucleotide away.

What the treatment or condition label conveys for this sample: allogeneic hematopoietic cell transplantation with graft depleted of TCRalphabeta T cells and CD19 B cells. The children who served as transplant recipients had been given grafts of TCRalphabeta/CD19-depleted allogeneic hematopoietic cells. Study-wide conclusions, independent of this receptor: In some patients, the high TCRbeta diversity seen at day 60 was put down to recipient T cells and intrathymic progenitors that had survived conditioning. The frequencies of hyperexpanded clones fell over the following months, and after one year, T-cell counts and TCRbeta diversity were mostly attributed to newly produced T cells. About two months after transplant, the apparently early recovery of alphabetaT-cell counts reportedly depended on just several hundred clones that had expanded rapidly and came from non-depleted graft cells.

This receptor chain uses TRBV7-2 and TRBJ2-5, with the identity of the D gene unclear. The specimen comprised PBMCs, sampled before TCRalphabeta/CD19-depleted stem cell transplant. This clonotype originated in a boy aged 2 to 10 with acute lymphoblastic leukemia, due to receive a stem cell transplant. The DNA is as follows: TGTGCCAGCAGCCGCCGGGTGGAGACCCAGTACTTC. Translated, it reads CASSRRVETQYF.